The 31 T cell receptor beta chains presented below share a single source sample, sequenced in a study of patients and donors after allogeneic stem cell transplantation. TCRdb reprocessed the RT-PCR reads via MiXCR and lists one record per CDR3 protein. The sample lists 80,000 to 90,000 distinct CDR3 sequences, about 48% occurring once. The sequenced material came from blood, either unsorted or a sorted T cell fraction (not recorded which). These receptors were collected from a human donor who was either an allogeneic HSCT recipient or a stem cell or donor lymphocyte infusion donor (not recorded which). It is not recorded whose cells these are; they may come from a transplant donor.

This clonotype came up a few times. The chain employs TRBV20-1 and TRBJ1-5, with TRBD1 identical over 7 bases. Germline CDR1 reads DFQATT; CDR2 reads SNEGSKA (reference sequence). The V gene end was trimmed by 2 bases and the J gene end by 5 bases; junction bases not matched to a gene: 12. The CDR3 is 16 residues long. The CDR3 region has the DNA TGCAGTGCTAGATCCCCAGGGGGGCTAGATCATCAGCCCCAGCATTTT. Translation gives CSARSPGGLDHQPQHF.

V usage is TRBV28 and J usage is TRBJ1-5, with D maybe TRBD1 (6 bases). CDR1 is MDHEN, CDR2 SYDVKM, per germline. V was pared by 6 bases and J by 1 base, with 22 bases between. CDR3 length equals 18 residues. CDR3 amino acids: CASSTGSRPIVSNQPQHF. CDR3 in DNA: TGTGCCAGCAGCACAGGGTCTAGACCGATTGTGAGCAATCAGCCCCAGCATTTT. Using reference TRBV28 and TRBJ1-5 for the parts outside the CDR3, the full variable domain is DVKVTQSSRYLVKRTGEKVFLECVQDMDHENMFWYRQDPGLGLRLIYFSYDVKMKEKGDIPEGYSVSREKKERFSLILESASTNQTSMYLCASSTGSRPIVSNQPQHFGDGTRLSIL.

The chain has TRBV7-2 and TRBJ1-3, with unresolved D. V lost 4 bases and J 8 bases, leaving 12 bases between the germline ends. CDR1 is SGHTA and CDR2 is FQGNSA in the germline V gene. The CDR3 consists of 13 residues. CDR3: CASSSWGWDTIYF. The CDR3 DNA sequence: TGTGCCAGCAGCTCCTGGGGTTGGGACACCATATATTTT.

The chain uses TRBV4-1 and TRBJ1-5; 8 nucleotides align to TRBD1. Germline V gene lookup returns CDR1 MGHRA and CDR2 YSYEKL. J gave up 4 bases and V 9 bases, and 8 bases lay outside the gene matches. The CDR3 is 14 residues long. The CDR3 nucleotides are TGCGCCAGTCGCAAGACAGGGGATAATCAGCCCCAGCATTTT. The encoded protein is CASRKTGDNQPQHF.

V is TRBV29-1 and J is TRBJ1-3; possible D gene TRBD1, 5 bases. This CDR3 comprises 12 residues. V lost 6 bases and J 1 base, leaving 7 bases between the germline ends. Germline V gene sequence: CDR1 SQVTM, CDR2 ANQGSEA. CDR3: CSVQGSGNTIYF. In nucleotides, the CDR3 is TGCAGCGTGCAGGGTTCTGGAAACACCATATATTTT.

This clonotype was observed a handful of times. The chain couples TRBV5-1 to TRBJ1-3; D call uncertain. Trimming removed 1 base at V and 2 bases at J, with 19 bases between. CDR1 is SGHRS, CDR2 YFSETQ, per germline. The CDR3 is 18 amino acids. CDR3 DNA: TGCGCCAGCAGCTTGAGCGGTGTTAGTCACAGAACTGGAAACACCATATATTTT. Encoded protein: CASSLSGVSHRTGNTIYF.

V is TRBV7-9 and J is TRBJ2-2, with 7 bases lining up with TRBD1. CDR3 size: 18 residues. Unmatched junction bases numbered 7, after V lost 0 bases and J lost 0 bases. CDR1 is SEHNR and CDR2 is FQNEAQ in the germline V gene (reference sequence). The CDR3 region is CASSLALGTATNTGELFF. In DNA, the CDR3 is TGTGCCAGCAGCTTAGCGCTGGGGACAGCGACGAACACCGGGGAGCTGTTTTTT.

V and J are TRBV12-3 or TRBV12-4 and TRBJ1-1; 8 positions match TRBD1. The CDR3 covers 15 residues. V was pared by 4 bases and J by 4 bases, with 8 bases of the junction left unmatched. The CDR3 here is CASSSKDRGGTEAFF. The DNA of the CDR3 is TGTGCCAGCAGTTCAAAAGACAGGGGAGGCACTGAAGCTTTCTTT.

This clonotype showed up many times. As DNA, the CDR3 is TGTGCCAGCAAAAGGACAGAGACAACCAATTCACCCCTCCACTTT. It is translated as CASKRTETTNSPLHF. The genes are TRBV2 and TRBJ1-6, with D possibly being TRBD1 (6 bases). CDR1 and CDR2 from the germline V gene are SNHLY and FYNNEI. This CDR3 is built from 15 residues. The V gene lost 7 bases and the J gene lost 7 bases, with 17 bases spanning the gap.

This chain links TRBV15 with TRBJ1-1; D gene unclear. V lost 0 bases to trimming and J lost 0 bases, with 5 bases between them. Germline V gives CDR1 LNHNV, CDR2 YYDKDF (reference sequence). This CDR3 has 14 residues. CDR3 loop: CATSRDEVNTEAFF. As DNA, the CDR3 is TGTGCCACCAGCAGAGATGAGGTGAACACTGAAGCTTTCTTT.

This chain uses TRBV20-1 with TRBJ1-2, with a weak D call TRBD1 (5 bases). Per germline, CDR1 DFQATT and CDR2 SNEGSKA (reference sequence). V was cut by 0 bases and J by 3 bases, with 11 bases left in between. The CDR3 length is 14 residues. The CDR3 region has the DNA TGCAGTGCTAGAGACAGGGATGGGGACTATGGCTACACCTTC. It specifies CSARDRDGDYGYTF.

This chain links TRBV4-3 with TRBJ1-2; D is undetermined. The CDR3 runs to 13 residues. Germline CDR1 and CDR2: LGHNA and YSLEER. Trimming removed 5 bases from V and 3 bases from J, with 10 bases in between. CDR3 protein: CASSSRSDYGYTF. The CDR3 DNA follows: TGCGCCAGCAGCTCCCGCTCGGACTATGGCTACACCTTC.

The chain has TRBV28 and TRBJ1-1; 9 bases are a match to TRBD1. Germline trimming cut 6 bases from V and 3 bases from J; bases unmatched to any gene: 8. CDR3 length: 15 amino acids. Looked up from germline, CDR1 is MDHEN and CDR2 is SYDVKM. CDR3 nucleotide sequence: TGTGCCAGCAGGGAATCACAGGGGGCTGACACTGAAGCTTTCTTT. Protein sequence: CASRESQGADTEAFF.

The chain carries TRBV15 and TRBJ1-2; no firm D call. Trimming removed 0 bases at V and 4 bases at J, with 9 bases between. Germline V gene sequence: CDR1 LNHNV, CDR2 YYDKDF (reference sequence). The CDR3 consists of 14 residues. CDR3 protein: CATSRDKEGYGYTF. CDR3 bases: TGTGCCACCAGCAGAGATAAAGAAGGCTATGGCTACACCTTC.

The chain couples TRBV6-2 or TRBV6-3 to TRBJ1-1; D unclear. The CDR3 is 13 residues long. V was shortened by 5 bases and J by 2 bases, with 9 bases between the two germline ends. The germline CDR1 and CDR2 sequences are MNHEY and SVGEGT. CDR3 bases: TGTGCCAGCAGTGACGAGGCAAACACTGAAGCTTTCTTT. As protein: CASSDEANTEAFF.

V is TRBV29-1 and J is TRBJ2-5, with TRBD1 matching over 9 bases. The CDR3 consists of 16 residues. Germline assignment: CDR1 SQVTM and CDR2 ANQGSEA. Trimming removed 2 bases from V and 1 base from J; junction bases left unmatched: 8. CDR3 bases: TGCAGCGTTGAAAGGAGGGCGGACAGGGGCCAAGAGACCCAGTACTTC. Protein sequence: CSVERRADRGQETQYF.

Turning to this clonotype: At one end, the junction sequence differs from germline, possibly due to a read error. The chain joins TRBV27 to TRBJ1-1; D might be TRBD1 (5 bases). CDR3 length: 12 amino acids. Germline V gene lookup returns CDR1 MNHEY and CDR2 SMNVEV (reference sequence). The CDR3, as DNA: TGTGCCAGCAGGCAGGGAGGCACTGAAGCTTTGTTT. This codes for CASRQGGTEALF.

The rearrangement joins TRBV4-1 to TRBJ1-4, with 7 bases that match TRBD1. The CDR3 sequence is 15 residues long. Per the germline V gene, CDR1 is MGHRA and CDR2 is YSYEKL. V was pared by 5 bases and J by 7 bases, with 10 bases of the junction left unmatched. This CDR3 reads CASSLRTGLGEKLFF. The CDR3 DNA reads TGCGCCAGCAGCTTACGGACAGGTTTGGGTGAAAAACTGTTTTTT.

For this clonotype: Germline is not matched at one junction end, which may reflect a read error. The rearrangement links TRBV28 to TRBJ1-5, with TRBD1 as a possible D gene (5 bases). The V gene's germline CDR1 is MDHEN and CDR2 SYDVKM. This CDR3 has 16 amino acids. The CDR3, as DNA: TGTGCCAGCAGTTTATTAGGGACCGCGAGCAGTCAGCCCCAGCATTTT. Residues: CASSLLGTASSQPQHF.

The gene calls are TRBV4-1 and TRBJ1-1, with 9 bases aligning to TRBD1. The CDR3 has 15 amino acids. Germline CDR1 MGHRA, CDR2 YSYEKL. J was trimmed by 6 bases and V by 4 bases; bases with no gene match: 9. Here the CDR3 DNA reads TGCGCCAGCAGCCCTAAACAGGGGGCTGGGGCTGAAGCTTTCTTT. It codes for CASSPKQGAGAEAFF.

The rearrangement joins TRBV20-1 to TRBJ1-2; D call uncertain. Per germline, CDR1 DFQATT and CDR2 SNEGSKA (reference sequence). V gave up 6 bases and J gave up 4 bases, with 12 bases separating them. The CDR3 has 12 amino acids. Here the CDR3 DNA reads TGCAGTGCATCCCCGGACCGCTATGGCTACACCTTC. Amino acids: CSASPDRYGYTF.

The chain employs TRBV20-1 and TRBJ1-1; the D is unclear. This CDR3 comprises 14 residues. CDR1 is DFQATT, CDR2 SNEGSKA, per germline (reference sequence). The ends were cut back, 2 bases at V and 1 base at J, with 11 bases in the middle. The CDR3 loop reads CSARRLLKNTEAFF. CDR3 DNA sequence: TGCAGTGCTAGACGCCTTCTCAAGAACACTGAAGCTTTCTTT.

The chain recombines TRBV12-3 or TRBV12-4 with TRBJ1-5; possible D gene TRBD1, 5 bases. CDR3 length equals 14 residues. Trimming stripped 6 bases from V and 4 bases from J, with 13 bases between. The CDR3 bases are TGTGCCAGCAGCATCGAAGGGACGAATCAGCCCCAGCATTTT. It is translated as CASSIEGTNQPQHF.

This CDR3 is CSASASEEKLFF. DNA of the CDR3: TGCAGTGCTAGCGCGTCGGAAGAAAAACTGTTTTTT. The V and J genes are TRBV20-1 and TRBJ1-4, with D hard to call. The CDR3 sequence is 12 residues long. The V gene lost 3 bases and the J gene lost 8 bases, with 10 bases spanning the gap. Germline loops: CDR1 DFQATT, CDR2 SNEGSKA (reference sequence).

A few counts support this clonotype. V is TRBV20-1 and J is TRBJ1-4; 11 nucleotides agree with TRBD1. V lost 6 bases and J lost 8; bases outside the gene matches: 8. The CDR3 spans 14 residues. Germline CDR1 reads DFQATT; CDR2 reads SNEGSKA (reference sequence). In DNA form, the CDR3 reads TGCAGTGCCCAGGGGACAGGGGGAGGCGAAAAACTGTTTTTT. Its protein product is CSAQGTGGGEKLFF.

The rearrangement links TRBV15 to TRBJ2-7, with 11 positions matching TRBD2. Germline V gene data show CDR1 as LNHNV and CDR2 as YYDKDF (reference sequence). The trim removed 1 base at V and 7 bases at J, leaving 9 bases unmatched. This CDR3 is 16 amino acids long. Here the CDR3 DNA reads TGTGCCACCAGCAGAGGAGTTACTAGCGGGAGTTATGAGCAGTACTTC. Amino acids: CATSRGVTSGSYEQYF. Together with reference TRBV15 and TRBJ2-7, the CDR3 gives the full variable domain: DAMVIQNPRYQVTQFGKPVTLSCSQTLNHNVMYWYQQKSSQAPKLLFHYYDKDFNNEADTPDNFQSRRPNTSFCFLDIRSPGLGDTAMYLCATSRGVTSGSYEQYFGPGTRLTVT.

This chain connects TRBV7-2 to TRBJ1-1, with D maybe TRBD1 (5 bases). CDR1 is SGHTA and CDR2 is FQGNSA in the germline V gene. This CDR3 spans 14 amino acids. The V and J ends lost 4 bases and 0 bases respectively, with 9 bases between them. The CDR3 sequence is CASSSGPLNTEAFF. The CDR3 DNA reads as TGTGCCAGCAGCTCGGGACCGCTGAACACTGAAGCTTTCTTT.

This clonotype appeared a few times. The rearrangement joins TRBV20-1 to TRBJ1-1; D might be TRBD1 (5 bases). The CDR3 runs to 14 residues. Per the germline V gene, CDR1 is DFQATT and CDR2 is SNEGSKA (reference sequence). V gave up 5 bases and J gave up 2 bases, with 15 bases separating them. The CDR3 bases are TGCAGTGCTCGGGCGGTAGGGGTAAACACTGAAGCTTTCTTT. Encoded protein: CSARAVGVNTEAFF.

This chain uses TRBV7-6 with TRBJ2-6; D remains ambiguous. The CDR3 has 13 residues. Trimming pared 3 bases from V and 2 bases from J, leaving 2 bases between. Germline lookup yields CDR1 SGHVS and CDR2 FNYEAQ. The CDR3 region is CASSFTGANVLTF. The CDR3 DNA reads TGTGCCAGCAGCTTTACTGGGGCCAACGTCCTGACTTTC.

The rearrangement joins TRBV6-5 to TRBJ1-1; 12 bases line up with TRBD1. The CDR3 loop spans 19 amino acids. V lost 5 bases and J lost 1; bases outside the gene matches: 14. The germline V gene has CDR1 MNHEY and CDR2 SVGAGI. Written as DNA, the CDR3 is TGTGCCAGCAGTGACGCCGGGACAGGGGGCTCACTGTGGAACACTGAAGCTTTCTTT. Translated: CASSDAGTGGSLWNTEAFF.

This rearrangement joins TRBV6-5 to TRBJ2-7; 10 bases are shared with TRBD2. The trim removed 7 bases at V and 1 base at J, leaving 7 bases unmatched. The CDR3 runs to 15 residues. Germline CDR1 reads MNHEY; CDR2 reads SVGAGI. The CDR3 loop reads CASTPTSGLSYEQYF. In DNA, the CDR3 is TGTGCCAGCACCCCGACTAGCGGGCTTTCCTACGAGCAGTACTTC.